The T cell receptor beta chain described here comes from a study of vaccination and CD4 T cells after COVID-19. The treatment: approximately 11-day PBMC culture with coronavirus spike peptide pools or control peptides (ViraFEST assay). The unexposed donor's CD4+ T cells were collected before the COVID-19 pandemic (2011-2018). Expanded clonotypes were found by TCR sequencing after peptide-pool stimulation (ViraFEST). Oncomine TCR Beta short-read sequencing was applied to DNA from cultured CD4+ T cells. TCRdb fed the PCR reads into MiXCR, producing one record per CDR3 protein. The sample lists around 580 distinct CDR3 sequences, 6.5% to 9.5% occurring once. This clonotype is labeled as medium-sized. As yet, its antigen is unknown. Per the germline V gene, CDR1 is DFQATT and CDR2 is SNEGSKA (reference sequence). The V and J ends lost 5 bases and 7 bases respectively, with 12 bases between them. The CDR3 consists of 12 residues.

The source material was CD4+ T cells from blood, cultured in vitro. This chain links TRBV20-1 with TRBJ2-1; no definite D call. This TCR was sampled from a human donor in good health. CDR3 amino acids: CSAALGRNEQFF. For the CDR3, the DNA is TGCAGTGCTGCCCTCGGCAGGAATGAGCAGTTCTTC.